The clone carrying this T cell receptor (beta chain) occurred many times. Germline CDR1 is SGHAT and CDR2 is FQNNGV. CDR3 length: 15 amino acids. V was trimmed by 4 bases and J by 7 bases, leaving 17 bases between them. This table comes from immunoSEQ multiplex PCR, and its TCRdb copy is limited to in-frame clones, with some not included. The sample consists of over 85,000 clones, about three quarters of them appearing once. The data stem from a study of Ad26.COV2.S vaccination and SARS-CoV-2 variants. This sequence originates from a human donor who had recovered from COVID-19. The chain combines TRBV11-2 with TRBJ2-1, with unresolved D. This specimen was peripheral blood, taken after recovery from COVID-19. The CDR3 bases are TGTGCCAGCAGCTCCGACTTTGGTATTGGTAATGAGCAGTTCTTC. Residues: CASSSDFGIGNEQFF. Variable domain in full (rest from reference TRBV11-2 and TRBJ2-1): EAGVAQSPRYKIIEKRQSVAFWCNPISGHATLYWYQQILGQGPKLLIQFQNNGVVDDSQLPKDRFSAERLKGVDSTLKIQPAKLEDSAVYLCASSSDFGIGNEQFFGPGTRLTVL.